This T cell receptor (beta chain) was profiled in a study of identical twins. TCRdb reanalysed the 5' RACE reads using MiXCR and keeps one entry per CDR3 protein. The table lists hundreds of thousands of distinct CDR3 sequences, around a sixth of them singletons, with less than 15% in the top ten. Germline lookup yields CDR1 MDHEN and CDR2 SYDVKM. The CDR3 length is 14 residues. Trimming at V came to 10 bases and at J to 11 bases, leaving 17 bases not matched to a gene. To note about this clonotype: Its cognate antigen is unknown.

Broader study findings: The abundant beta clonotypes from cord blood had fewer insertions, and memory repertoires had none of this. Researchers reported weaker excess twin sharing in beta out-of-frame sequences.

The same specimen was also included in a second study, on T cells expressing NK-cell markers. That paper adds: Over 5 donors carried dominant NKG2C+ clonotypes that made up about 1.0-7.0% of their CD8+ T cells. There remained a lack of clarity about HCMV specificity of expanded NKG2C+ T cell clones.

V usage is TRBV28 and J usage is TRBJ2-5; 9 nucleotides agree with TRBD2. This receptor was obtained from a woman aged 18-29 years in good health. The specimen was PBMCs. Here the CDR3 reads CAIKREESQEMQYF. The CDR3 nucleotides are TGTGCCATCAAGCGGGAGGAGAGCCAAGAGATGCAGTACTTC.